This TCR beta chain was recorded in a study of shared clonotypes between healthy human individuals. The CDR3 runs 14 residues. The germline V gene encodes CDR1 SEHNR and CDR2 FQNEAQ (reference sequence). Trimming pared 1 base from V and 4 bases from J, leaving 10 bases between. Profiled with immunoSEQ multiplex PCR; TCRdb holds only in-frame clones, not every one. The sample gives roughly 2 million clones, about 95% of which show up once; 1.1% is in the top ten. Naive CD8 cells lacked CD45RO, underwent positive selection for CCR7 and left out terminally differentiated effector memory CD45RA+ cells. The V gene is TRBV7-9, the J gene TRBJ1-2; D is undetermined. The source material was naive CD8+ T cells sorted from blood. The receptor was isolated from a man aged 18-30 years in good health. The CDR3 coding sequence is TGTGCCAGCAGCTTAGACGGCGGACGCTATGGCTACACCTTC. Amino acids: CASSLDGGRYGYTF.